This T cell receptor (beta chain) was obtained from a study of HIV-infected children after antiretroviral therapy interruption. Study overall: Interruption-arm samples span weeks 0, 12, interruption end (24 or 48), and about 3 years post-study.

Unique molecular identifiers were included in an RNA-based 3' RACE TCR library. TCRdb reprocessed the 3' RACE reads via MiXCR and lists one record per CDR3 protein. In the table there are approximately 96,000 distinct CDR3 sequences, 5.5% to 8.5% of which are singletons. V was shortened by 6 bases and J by 7 bases, with 21 bases between the two germline ends. CDR3 size: 14 residues. Germline CDR1 DFQATT, CDR2 SNEGSKA (reference sequence). There are many counts of this clonotype. Treatment denoted: PENTA 11 planned treatment interruption arm or continuous ART arm. Participants had taken at least three-drug ART for at least 24 weeks. Naive CD4+ CD45RA+ CD45RO- T cells were sorted from thawed PBMCs.

Here the sequenced sample was CD45RA+ CD4+ T cells from PBMCs, pooled from several time points, taken from a donor given antiretroviral therapy, either interrupted or continuous. The sample's subset: naive CD4+ CD45RA+ CD45RO- T cells. The chain combines TRBV20-1 with TRBJ1-2, with D unresolved. The clonotype originates from a pool of human donors with HIV. CDR3 sequence reads: CSAARDDGPSGYTF. CDR3 nucleotides: TGCAGTGCGGCGAGGGATGACGGTCCGAGTGGCTACACCTTC.